This T cell receptor beta chain was obtained from a study of blood T cell repertoires in COVID-19. About the research overall: There were acute and convalescent COVID-19 samples, and they came from the United States, Italy and Spain. T cells, B-cell-depleted T cells, or PBMCs supplied cDNA or gDNA.

Assay used: immunoSEQ multiplex PCR; TCRdb lists only in-frame clones, some missing. The table records around 78,000 clones, 80% to 90% of them present only once. Per the germline V gene, CDR1 is SGHTA and CDR2 is FQGTGA. The trim removed 3 bases at V and 9 bases at J, leaving 6 bases unmatched. The CDR3 totals 15 residues. The clonotype comes from a man in his forties or fifties with active COVID-19. The rearrangement uses TRBV7-3 and TRBJ2-1, with TRBD1 matching over 12 bases. Sequenced: peripheral blood. The CDR3 region has the DNA TGTGCCAGCAGCTTGGGACAGGGGGCGAATACTGAGCAGTTCTTC. It is translated as CASSLGQGANTEQFF.